Listed below are T cell receptor beta chains from one sample, sequenced in a study of blood T cell repertoires in COVID-19. Assay: immunoSEQ multiplex PCR; the TCRdb copy retains only in-frame clones and omits some. The data show 100,000 or so clones, with around 83% seen just once and less than 2% held by the top ten. Sequenced material: peripheral blood. The receptors were gathered from a man aged 70 or older with active or convalescent COVID-19. Both conserved end residues are part of each CDR3. A D gene is named only where the DNA matches it firmly. Only some rows state a clone size, as once, few, many or a class for expanded clones.

DNA,CDR3,J,D,size,V
TGTGCCAGCAGTGAGGGCCCCCATAATTCACCCCTCCACTTT,CASSEGPHNSPLHF,TRBJ1-6,.,.,TRBV6-1
TGCAGCGTAGTAGAAGGGGCGAGTCAGCCCCAGCATTTT,CSVVEGASQPQHF,TRBJ1-5,.,.,TRBV29-1
TGTGCCAGCTCACCGGACAGCCAAGAGACCCAGTACTTC,CASSPDSQETQYF,TRBJ2-5,.,.,TRBV18
TGTGCCAGCAGTTTGCGGGCTGCAGGAGCCAAAAACATTCAGTACTTC,CASSLRAAGAKNIQYF,TRBJ2-4,.,.,TRBV27
TGCAGCGTTGCCTTACTAGCGGGGGAAGATACGCAGTATTTT,CSVALLAGEDTQYF,TRBJ2-3,TRBD2,.,TRBV29-1
TGTGCCAGCAGTGGAGGGTGGACTAGCGGGGGCACAGATACGCAGTATTTT,CASSGGWTSGGTDTQYF,TRBJ2-3,TRBD2,.,TRBV2
TGTGCCAGCAGCTGGGAGGGGGCTAATGAAAAACTGTTTTTT,CASSWEGANEKLFF,TRBJ1-4,.,.,TRBV6-6
TGTGCCAGCAGCCCCGAGGGAGGGAGGACTGAAGCTTTCTTT,CASSPEGGRTEAFF,TRBJ1-1,.,.,TRBV9
TGTGCCAGCAGCGTCGGTGCCAGGGAGGATGAAAAACTGTTTTTT,CASSVGAREDEKLFF,TRBJ1-4,.,.,TRBV9
TGTGCCAGCAGTACCGGACAGACAACTTTATTGGGTGGCTACACCTTC,CASSTGQTTLLGGYTF,TRBJ1-2,.,once,TRBV28
TGTGCCAGCAGCCATGCACAGGGGAATGCCTTTGAAAAACTGTTTTTT,CASSHAQGNAFEKLFF,TRBJ1-4,TRBD1,.,TRBV7-2
TGTGCCAGCAGTCCCCATATCGACAAGCCTAATGAAAAACTGTTTTTT,CASSPHIDKPNEKLFF,TRBJ1-4,.,.,TRBV28
TGTGCCAGCAGTTACTCCGGCGGTAGCAATCAGCCCCAGCATTTT,CASSYSGGSNQPQHF,TRBJ1-5,.,.,TRBV6-2/TRBV6-3
TGCAGTGCTTGGACAGAAGAAGCTTTCTTT,CSAWTEEAFF,TRBJ1-1,.,once,TRBV20-1
TGTGCCAGCGGCGGATTCCCCGCGGGCTACACCTTC,CASGGFPAGYTF,TRBJ1-2,.,.,TRBV2
TGTGCCACCAGTGATTCTGGCAGGGGGATGGACACAGATACGCAGTATTTT,CATSDSGRGMDTDTQYF,TRBJ2-3,TRBD1,.,TRBV24-1
TGTGCCAGCAGCGTAGCGACAGGGTGGGGAAGTGAAAAACTGTTTTTT,CASSVATGWGSEKLFF,TRBJ1-4,TRBD1,.,TRBV9
TGTGCCAGCGACCGGGACAGGGGCGATACCGAGCAGTACTTC,CASDRDRGDTEQYF,TRBJ2-7,TRBD1,.,TRBV6-5
TGCGCCAGCAGCCTGACGACTAGCGGGGGGGATCTCTCCTACAATGAGCAGTTCTTC,CASSLTTSGGDLSYNEQFF,TRBJ2-1,TRBD2,.,TRBV4-1
TGTGCCTGGAATGGAATAGCGGGGGGGATCAGTGAGCAGTTCTTC,CAWNGIAGGISEQFF,TRBJ2-1,TRBD2,.,TRBV30
TGTGCCAGCAGACGCATACAGGAATTGAACACTGAAGCTTTCTTT,CASRRIQELNTEAFF,TRBJ1-1,.,.,TRBV6-5
TGTGCCAGCAGCTTAAAGGGGCGGATCCAAGAGACCCAGTACTTC,CASSLKGRIQETQYF,TRBJ2-5,.,.,TRBV7-3
TGCGCCAGCAGCCAAGGACAGATCAATCAGCCCCAGCATTTT,CASSQGQINQPQHF,TRBJ1-5,.,once,TRBV5-1
TGTGCCAGCAGTGACTCTCGGGGGGAGTATAATTCACCCCTCCACTTT,CASSDSRGEYNSPLHF,TRBJ1-6,.,.,TRBV6-4
TGTGCCAGAAGCTTTTGCGAGGGGAGGGAAACAGATACGCAGTATTTT,CARSFCEGRETDTQYF,TRBJ2-3,TRBD2,.,TRBV5-3